This T cell receptor beta chain was recorded in a study of cytomegalovirus exposure and HLA in healthy donors. Study-wide findings and caveats: Among TCR beta chains of equal frequency, HLA-associated ones were more clonally expanded in a later analysis. Most subjects had HLA-A and HLA-B alleles reportedly predicted accurately by TCR beta sequences. Many donors carried some public TCRs, although rarity characterized most TCR sequences. Follow-up analysis later connected one missense variant in DCLRE1C with trimming of TCR beta V- and J-genes.

The PCR contained 60 Vbeta and 13 Jbeta primers. Measured with immunoSEQ multiplex PCR; TCRdb has only the in-frame clones, and not every one. The data contain around 160,000 clones, around three quarters of them singletons. As for this clone: Its antigen is unidentified.

The germline V and J ends were trimmed by 5 bases and 1 base, with 29 bases remaining between them. Germline V gene lookup returns CDR1 SGHNT and CDR2 YENEEA. This CDR3 is 20 amino acids long. The rearrangement links TRBV11-3 to TRBJ2-5; tentative D call: TRBD1 (6 bases). This TCR derives from a woman aged 40-49 years in good health and CMV-seronegative. Sequencing input: PBMCs. This chain's CDR3 is CASSPHWGLGDTGTQETQYF. The CDR3 DNA reads as TGTGCCAGCAGCCCTCACTGGGGGTTGGGGGATACAGGGACCCAAGAGACCCAGTACTTC.